This is a list of T cell receptor beta chains from one sample in a study of T-cell memory formation after mild COVID-19. TCRdb redid the calling of the 5' RACE reads with MiXCR, one entry per CDR3 protein. The sample consists of tens of thousands of distinct CDR3 sequences, 10% to 15% of them appearing once. The sequencing input was PBMCs or a T cell subset sorted from them (not recorded which). These receptors originate from an adult woman who had mild COVID-19 (a few samples of this study predate the infection). Cell type and time point are not known. Each CDR3 is given with its conserved first and last residue. Fields, in order: clone size, J gene, D gene, V gene, CDR3 protein, CDR3 DNA. D genes are given only for firm matches. Some rows have no size entry. The others give once, few or many, or a class for an expanded clone.

many	TRBJ2-3	.	TRBV15	CATSRVGTAAAQYF	TGTGCCACCAGCAGAGTAGGGACGGCGGCTGCGCAGTATTTT
.	TRBJ2-7	TRBD1	TRBV4-3	CASSQDGQGAGYEQYF	TGCGCCAGCAGCCAAGACGGGCAGGGGGCCGGGTACGAGCAGTACTTC
many	TRBJ2-1	TRBD1	TRBV11-1	CASSSPGTAQREQFF	TGTGCCAGCAGCTCCCCCGGGACAGCACAACGTGAGCAGTTCTTC
many	TRBJ1-3	.	TRBV5-1	CASKGDSSSGNTIYF	TGCGCCAGCAAAGGAGACAGCAGCTCTGGAAACACCATATATTTT
many	TRBJ2-5	.	TRBV7-3	CASSLWCRGHQETQYF	TGTGCCAGCAGCTTATGGTGCAGGGGCCACCAAGAGACCCAGTACTTC
many	TRBJ1-5	TRBD1	TRBV25-1	CASSESTGVQPQHF	TGTGCCAGCAGTGAATCGACAGGGGTACAGCCCCAGCATTTT
many	TRBJ2-4	TRBD2	TRBV10-3	CAISEAGGPAKNIQYF	TGTGCCATCAGTGAAGCGGGAGGCCCTGCCAAAAACATTCAGTACTTC
many	TRBJ1-2	TRBD1	TRBV4-1	CASSQGADRGLGGYTF	TGCGCCAGCAGCCAAGGAGCCGACAGGGGGCTGGGTGGCTACACCTTC
many	TRBJ2-1	.	TRBV5-5	CASSLEVAGLREQFF	TGTGCCAGCAGCTTGGAAGTCGCCGGACTCCGTGAGCAGTTCTTC
few	TRBJ1-5	TRBD1	TRBV12-3/TRBV12-4	CASSPVRDRGNQPQHF	TGTGCCAGCAGCCCCGTCCGGGACAGGGGGAATCAGCCCCAGCATTTT
many	TRBJ2-5	TRBD2	TRBV19	CASSMTHGTSGIQETQYF	TGTGCCAGTAGTATGACCCACGGGACTAGCGGAATCCAAGAGACCCAGTACTTC
.	TRBJ2-7	.	TRBV12-3/TRBV12-4	CASSLTEASEQYF	TGTGCCAGCAGTTTAACGGAGGCTAGCGAGCAGTACTTC
many	TRBJ1-1	.	TRBV12-3/TRBV12-4	CASSPRALSNTEAFF	TGTGCCAGCAGTCCACGGGCCCTTTCGAACACTGAAGCTTTCTTT
many	TRBJ1-3	.	TRBV30	CAWSRQGAVLSGNTIYF	TGTGCCTGGAGTCGTCAAGGGGCCGTCCTCTCTGGAAACACCATATATTTT
many	TRBJ1-1	TRBD1	TRBV5-1	CASSSRQGGIGTEAFF	TGCGCCAGCAGCTCCCGACAGGGAGGTATCGGCACTGAAGCTTTCTTT
many	TRBJ1-3	.	TRBV4-1	CASRDLGRSSGNTIYF	TGCGCCAGCAGAGATCTCGGACGGAGCTCTGGAAACACCATATATTTT
many	TRBJ1-1	.	TRBV7-9	CASSPSQGLYTEAFF	TGTGCCAGCAGCCCTTCCCAGGGATTGTACACTGAAGCTTTCTTT